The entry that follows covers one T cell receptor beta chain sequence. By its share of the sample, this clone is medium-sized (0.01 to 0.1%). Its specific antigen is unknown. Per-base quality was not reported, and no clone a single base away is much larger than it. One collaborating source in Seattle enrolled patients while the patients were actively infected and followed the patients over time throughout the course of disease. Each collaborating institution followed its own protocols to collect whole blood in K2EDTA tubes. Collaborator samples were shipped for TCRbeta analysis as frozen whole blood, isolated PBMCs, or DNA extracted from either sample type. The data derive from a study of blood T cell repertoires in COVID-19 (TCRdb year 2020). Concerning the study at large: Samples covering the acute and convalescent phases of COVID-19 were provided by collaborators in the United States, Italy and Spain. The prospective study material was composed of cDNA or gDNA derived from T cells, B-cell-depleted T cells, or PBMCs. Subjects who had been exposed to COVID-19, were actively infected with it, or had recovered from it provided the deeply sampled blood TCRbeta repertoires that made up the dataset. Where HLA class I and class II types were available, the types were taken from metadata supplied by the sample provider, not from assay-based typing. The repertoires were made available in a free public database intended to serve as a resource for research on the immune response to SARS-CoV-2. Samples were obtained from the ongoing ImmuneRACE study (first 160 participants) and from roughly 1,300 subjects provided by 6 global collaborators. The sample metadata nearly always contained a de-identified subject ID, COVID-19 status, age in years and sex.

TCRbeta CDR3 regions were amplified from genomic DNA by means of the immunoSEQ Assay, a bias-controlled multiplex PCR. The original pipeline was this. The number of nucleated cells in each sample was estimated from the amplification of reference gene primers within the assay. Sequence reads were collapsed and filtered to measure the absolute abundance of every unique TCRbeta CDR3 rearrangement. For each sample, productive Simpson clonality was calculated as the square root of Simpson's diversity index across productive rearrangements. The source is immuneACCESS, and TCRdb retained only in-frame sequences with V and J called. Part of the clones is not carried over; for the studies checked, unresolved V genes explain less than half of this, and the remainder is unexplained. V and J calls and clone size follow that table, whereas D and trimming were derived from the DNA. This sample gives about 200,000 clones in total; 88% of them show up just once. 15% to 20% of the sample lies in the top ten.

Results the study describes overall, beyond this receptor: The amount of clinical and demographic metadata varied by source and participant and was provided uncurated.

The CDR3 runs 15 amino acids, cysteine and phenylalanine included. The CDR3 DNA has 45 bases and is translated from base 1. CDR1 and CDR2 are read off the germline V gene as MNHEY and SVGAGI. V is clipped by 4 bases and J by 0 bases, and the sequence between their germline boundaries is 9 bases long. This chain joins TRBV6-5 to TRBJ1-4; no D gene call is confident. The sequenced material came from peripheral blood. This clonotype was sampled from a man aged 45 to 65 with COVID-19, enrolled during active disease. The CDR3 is CASSSEGATNEKLFF. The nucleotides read TGTGCCAGCAGTTCGGAGGGAGCAACTAATGAAAAACTGTTTTTT.